This T cell receptor beta chain appears in the sequencing data of a study of lymphopenia after photon versus proton radiotherapy. Here immunoSEQ multiplex PCR was the method, and the copy in TCRdb shows in-frame clones only, minus some. Of around 59,000 clones in the sample, approximately 88% were seen once. The TCR originated in a man aged 60-69 years with pancreatic cancer. Specimen: peripheral blood, collected from a patient treated with proton-based radiotherapy.

The CDR3, as DNA: TGTGCCAGCAGCCCGGACAGCTATAATCAGCCCCAGCATTTT. This gives the protein CASSPDSYNQPQHF. The chain joins TRBV7-8 to TRBJ1-5, with a tentative D call TRBD1 (6 bases). Germline CDR1 and CDR2: SGHVS and FQNEAQ. Trimming cost V 5 bases and J 4 bases, with 12 bases left between them. This CDR3 contains 14 residues.